The rows below give T cell receptor beta chains drawn from one sample of a study of post-analysis software for immune sequencing data. TCRdb re-called the PCR reads with MiXCR, one entry per CDR3 protein. The repertoire has roughly 400,000 distinct CDR3 sequences, 39% of them found once; the top ten carry about 7.6%. The sample comprised blood. Receptors were obtained from a girl aged 2-9 years with multiple sclerosis. CDR3s include the opening cysteine and the closing phenylalanine or tryptophan. D genes are given only for firm matches. Expanded clones are given a class, and other clones once, few, many or no size at all.

cdr3_aa | cdr3_nt | j_call | v_call | d_call | clone_size
CSVSRGNQETQYF | TGCAGCGTTTCGAGGGGAAACCAAGAGACCCAGTACTTC | TRBJ2-5 | TRBV29-1 | NA | many
CASSSFGRNYGYTF | TGCGCCAGCAGCTCTTTCGGACGGAACTATGGCTACACCTTC | TRBJ1-2 | TRBV5-1 | NA | NA
CASSFKYEQYF | TGTGCCAGCAGTTTTAAGTACGAGCAGTACTTC | TRBJ2-7 | TRBV28 | NA | NA
CASSPTGGSPYEQYF | TGTGCCAGCAGCCCCACAGGGGGTTCTCCCTACGAGCAGTACTTC | TRBJ2-7 | TRBV28 | TRBD1 | NA
CASSFRGTGINEKLFF | TGTGCCAGCAGCTTCCGCGGGACCGGAATAAATGAAAAACTGTTTTTT | TRBJ1-4 | TRBV7-8 | NA | NA
CASKEGMHQPQHF | TGTGCCAGCAAGGAGGGGATGCATCAGCCCCAGCATTTT | TRBJ1-5 | TRBV28 | NA | NA
CASSFRSVGGYTF | TGTGCCAGCAGTTTCAGATCGGTTGGCGGCTACACCTTC | TRBJ1-2 | TRBV6-5 | NA | NA
CSVVPPGLAEYNGQFF | TGCAGCGTTGTTCCACCGGGACTAGCGGAGTACAATGGGCAGTTCTTC | TRBJ2-1 | TRBV29-1 | TRBD2 | NA
CASSKPRGGDYGYTF | TGTGCCAGCAGTAAGCCCCGAGGGGGGGACTATGGCTACACCTTC | TRBJ1-2 | TRBV12-3/TRBV12-4 | NA | NA
CSARLWGPQETQYF | TGCAGTGCTAGACTTTGGGGGCCCCAAGAGACCCAGTACTTC | TRBJ2-5 | TRBV20-1 | NA | NA
CSAKTGEQFF | TGCAGTGCTAAGACAGGGGAGCAGTTCTTC | TRBJ2-1 | TRBV20-1 | TRBD1 | NA
CASSGTSGDPNEQYF | TGTGCCAGCAGTGGAACTAGCGGGGACCCCAATGAGCAGTACTTC | TRBJ2-5 | TRBV28 | TRBD2 | once
CSVEDLRGLQYF | TGCAGCGTTGAAGATCTTCGGGGCTTGCAGTACTTC | TRBJ2-5 | TRBV29-1 | NA | NA
CASSQDWPPLSNQPQHF | TGCGCCAGCAGCCAAGATTGGCCTCCTTTGAGCAATCAGCCCCAGCATTTT | TRBJ1-5 | TRBV4-1 | NA | few